Reported below is one TCR beta chain. These data come from a study of shared clonotypes between healthy human individuals. Only CD45RO-negative cells positively selected for CCR7 counted as naive CD8 cells, so terminally differentiated effector memory CD45RA+ cells were excluded. Using immunoSEQ multiplex PCR, the repertoire was profiled, and TCRdb retains in-frame clones only, with some absent. The sample shows 1.5 million to 2.5 million clones, just under 95% of them seen only once. The CDR3 consists of 15 residues. Trimming removed 4 bases from V and 0 bases from J; junction bases left unmatched: 1. In germline, CDR1 is MNHEY, CDR2 SVGAGI.

The sequenced sample consisted of naive CD8+ T cells sorted from blood. J is TRBJ1-3 and V is TRBV6-5, with 9 bases identical to TRBD1. This clonotype originated in a young man in good health. Here the CDR3 DNA reads TGTGCCAGCAGTTTGGACAGGGGCTCTGGAAACACCATATATTTT. Translated: CASSLDRGSGNTIYF.